This is a list of T cell receptor beta chains from one sample in a study of T cells in Graves' hyperthyroidism and ophthalmopathy. TCRdb re-called the multiplex PCR reads with MiXCR, one entry per CDR3 protein. Of almost 500,000 distinct CDR3 sequences listed, 20% to 25% are singletons. Sequenced material: blood. All receptors come from a woman in her 70s with Graves' ophthalmopathy. Both conserved end residues are part of each CDR3. The D gene is left open where the match is weak. Clone sizes are given selectively: once, few, many, or a class where the clone is expanded.

few	-	TRBJ1-1	TRBV15	CATSRDFGGTEAFF	TGTGCCACCAGCAGAGATTTTGGGGGCACTGAAGCTTTCTTT
few	TRBD2	TRBJ2-2	TRBV20-1	CSARVFNPGTSNTGELFF	TGCAGTGCTAGAGTATTCAACCCCGGGACTAGCAACACCGGGGAGCTGTTTTTT
-	TRBD2	TRBJ2-7	TRBV14	CASSPARGSRYEQYF	TGTGCCAGCAGCCCTGCACGCGGGAGTCGCTACGAGCAGTACTTC
-	TRBD1	TRBJ1-2	TRBV20-1	CSAKVQGFNYGYTF	TGCAGTGCTAAAGTACAGGGGTTCAACTATGGCTACACCTTC
few	TRBD1	TRBJ1-3	TRBV9	CASSAGQFGNTIYF	TGTGCCAGCAGTGCGGGACAGTTTGGAAACACCATATATTTT
-	-	TRBJ2-7	TRBV2	CASSEYPRGEQYF	TGTGCCAGCAGTGAGTACCCTCGGGGGGAGCAGTACTTC
-	-	TRBJ2-2	TRBV12-3/TRBV12-4	CATLGLAGSHGELFF	TGTGCCACCCTCGGGTTGGCCGGGAGTCACGGGGAGCTGTTTTTT
many	-	TRBJ2-1	TRBV20-1	CSAGGPGAYNEQFF	TGCAGTGCGGGAGGGCCAGGGGCCTACAATGAGCAGTTCTTC
-	TRBD1	TRBJ2-7	TRBV9	CASSVAQGPYEQYF	TGTGCCAGCAGCGTAGCACAGGGGCCCTACGAGCAGTACTTC
few	TRBD2	TRBJ2-1	TRBV30	CAWETSWSEQFF	TGTGCCTGGGAGACTAGCTGGAGTGAGCAGTTCTTC
few	-	TRBJ2-1	TRBV3-1	CASGGRGKHNEQFF	TGTGCCAGCGGCGGTAGGGGAAAACACAATGAGCAGTTCTTC
-	TRBD2	TRBJ2-1	TRBV5-6	CASSGTSGGSYNEQFF	TGTGCCAGCAGCGGCACTAGCGGAGGCTCCTACAATGAGCAGTTCTTC
many	TRBD1	TRBJ1-2	TRBV30	CAWEGQNYGYTF	TGTGCCTGGGAGGGACAGAACTATGGCTACACCTTC
few	TRBD2	TRBJ2-1	TRBV7-2	CASSEEVLAAKRYSYNEQFF	TGTGCCAGCAGTGAAGAAGTACTAGCGGCAAAGAGATACTCCTACAATGAGCAGTTCTTC
-	-	TRBJ2-5	TRBV12-3/TRBV12-4	CASSFFLSRAKETQYF	TGTGCCAGCAGTTTTTTTTTATCGAGAGCAAAAGAGACCCAGTACTTC
-	TRBD2	TRBJ2-1	TRBV5-6	CASSWRGLAASYNEQFF	TGTGCCAGCAGCTGGAGGGGACTAGCGGCGTCCTACAATGAGCAGTTCTTC
few	TRBD2	TRBJ2-7	TRBV6-1	CASNGLAGGYEQYF	TGTGCCAGCAATGGACTAGCGGGAGGCTACGAGCAGTACTTC
-	-	TRBJ1-5	TRBV12-3/TRBV12-4	CASSLWSQPQHF	TGTGCCAGCAGTTTATGGTCTCAGCCCCAGCATTTT
many	-	TRBJ2-2	TRBV7-3	CASSLNPGELFF	TGTGCCAGCAGCTTAAACCCCGGGGAGCTGTTTTTT
-	TRBD1	TRBJ2-1	TRBV3-1	CASSQVGQGAIMDEQFF	TGTGCCAGCAGCCAAGTTGGACAGGGGGCGATTATGGATGAGCAGTTCTTC
many	TRBD2	TRBJ2-2	TRBV7-2	CASSWSLAGVGELFF	TGTGCCAGCAGCTGGAGCCTAGCGGGAGTCGGGGAGCTGTTTTTT
-	TRBD2	TRBJ2-7	TRBV7-9	CASSLALGLAGFNEQYF	TGTGCCAGCAGCTTAGCCCTGGGACTAGCGGGATTCAACGAGCAGTACTTC
few	-	TRBJ1-1	TRBV20-1	CSPGGTEAFF	TGCAGTCCGGGGGGCACTGAAGCTTTCTTT
-	-	TRBJ2-7	TRBV3-1	CASSSPYEQYF	TGTGCCAGTTCAAGCCCGTACGAGCAGTACTTC
-	-	TRBJ2-1	TRBV19	CATSTQGRLFF	TGTGCCACCTCAACACAGGGGAGGCTGTTCTTC
few	-	TRBJ2-1	TRBV5-6	CASSRGWQDSYNEQFF	TGTGCCAGCAGCCGGGGTTGGCAGGACTCCTACAATGAGCAGTTCTTC
-	TRBD1	TRBJ2-1	TRBV19	CASTTGTGSNEQFF	TGTGCCAGTACCACCGGGACAGGGTCCAATGAGCAGTTCTTC
-	TRBD2	TRBJ2-1	TRBV12-3/TRBV12-4	CASSSMTSGRARNEQFF	TGTGCCAGCAGTTCAATGACTAGCGGGAGGGCCCGGAATGAGCAGTTCTTC
-	-	TRBJ2-5	TRBV19	CASSMGLARRGETQYF	TGTGCCAGTAGTATGGGGCTAGCGAGAAGAGGAGAGACCCAGTACTTC
-	-	TRBJ1-2	TRBV19	CASSIDQRVHYGYTF	TGTGCCAGTAGTATAGATCAACGGGTACACTATGGCTACACCTTC
-	-	TRBJ1-5	TRBV20-1	CSARLQGRNQPQHF	TGCAGTGCTAGACTACAGGGACGCAATCAGCCCCAGCATTTT
-	-	TRBJ2-1	TRBV6-1	CASSRDNYNEQFF	TGTGCCAGCAGTCGGGACAACTACAATGAGCAGTTCTTC
few	-	TRBJ1-1	TRBV6-1	CASSDLRRAFF	TGTGCCAGCAGTGATCTCCGGAGAGCTTTCTTT
few	TRBD2	TRBJ2-1	TRBV20-1	CSARVAGAGTDEQFF	TGCAGTGCTAGAGTAGCGGGAGCCGGGACGGATGAGCAGTTCTTC
few	TRBD2	TRBJ2-3	TRBV11-2	CASSLASSGYTVLTQYF	TGTGCCAGCAGCTTAGCGTCTAGCGGGTATACAGTACTTACGCAGTATTTT
many	TRBD2	TRBJ2-3	TRBV28	CASSLRGGSDTDTQYF	TGTGCCAGCAGTCTTCGGGGGGGTAGCGACACAGATACGCAGTATTTT
few	-	TRBJ1-1	TRBV6-9	CASSYQDGLMNTEAFF	TGTGCCAGCAGTTACCAGGACGGATTAATGAACACTGAAGCTTTCTTT
many	-	TRBJ1-1	TRBV3-1	CASSQVGPSSEAFF	TGTGCCAGCAGCCAAGTGGGGCCCAGCTCTGAAGCTTTCTTT
-	-	TRBJ2-7	TRBV4-2	CASSHPREGFSYEQYF	TGTGCCAGCAGCCACCCCAGGGAAGGGTTCTCCTACGAGCAGTACTTC
-	TRBD1	TRBJ1-2	TRBV6-7	CASSSPGTGDMNYGYTF	TGTGCCAGCAGTTCCCCCGGGACAGGGGATATGAACTATGGCTACACCTTC
few	-	TRBJ1-2	TRBV6-1	CASSQSTGTIYGYTF	TGTGCCAGCAGTCAAAGTACCGGGACGATCTATGGCTACACCTTC
-	-	TRBJ2-3	TRBV20-1	CSATEDSTDTQYF	TGCAGTGCTACCGAAGATAGCACAGATACGCAGTATTTT
few	-	TRBJ1-4	TRBV3-1	CASSQGRNTQKLFF	TGTGCCAGCAGCCAAGGGAGAAATACGCAAAAACTGTTTTTT
few	-	TRBJ1-1	TRBV19	CASSILSLNTEAFF	TGTGCCAGTAGTATCCTGAGCCTCAACACTGAAGCTTTCTTT
few	-	TRBJ2-1	TRBV24-1	CATSDLLDYNLGNEQFF	TGTGCCACCAGTGATTTGCTGGACTACAATCTCGGCAATGAGCAGTTCTTC
-	-	TRBJ2-7	TRBV14	CASSQAVGSYEQYF	TGTGCCAGCAGCCAAGCCGTGGGCTCCTACGAGCAGTACTTC
many	-	TRBJ2-7	TRBV7-2	CASSMTVSSYEQYF	TGTGCCAGCAGCATGACCGTCTCCTCCTACGAGCAGTACTTC
-	-	TRBJ1-2	TRBV15	CATSRDLDGNYGYTF	TGTGCCACCAGCAGAGATCTGGACGGGAACTATGGCTACACCTTC
-	-	TRBJ2-2	TRBV19	CASSLNTGYTGELFF	TGTGCCAGTAGCCTGAATACTGGTTACACCGGGGAGCTGTTTTTT
few	TRBD1	TRBJ1-2	TRBV19	CASTSQGAFGYTF	TGTGCCAGTACCTCACAGGGGGCGTTTGGCTACACCTTC
few	-	TRBJ2-5	TRBV6-1	CASSEKTTSVDF	TGTGCCAGCAGTGAAAAGACGACCAGTGTGGACTTC
few	TRBD1	TRBJ1-5	TRBV7-2	CASSLSGITGGGNQPQHF	TGTGCCAGCAGCTTATCCGGGATAACAGGGGGCGGCAATCAGCCCCAGCATTTT
-	-	TRBJ2-2	TRBV30	CASGTGNTGELFF	TGTGCCAGCGGGACAGGGAACACCGGGGAGCTGTTTTTT
-	TRBD1	TRBJ2-1	TRBV28	CASDRGRRSEQFF	TGTGCCAGCGACAGGGGGAGAAGGAGTGAGCAGTTCTTC
-	-	TRBJ1-5	TRBV6-4	CASISGGLGQPQHF	TGTGCCAGCATCTCGGGAGGGCTGGGGCAGCCCCAGCATTTT
-	TRBD2	TRBJ2-3	TRBV11-2	CASSPRLAGVADTQYF	TGTGCCAGCAGCCCACGACTAGCGGGAGTGGCAGATACGCAGTATTTT
-	-	TRBJ2-1	TRBV5-1	CASSFNYEQFF	TGCGCCAGCAGCTTCAACTATGAGCAGTTCTTC
many	TRBD1	TRBJ2-7	TRBV7-2	CASSSQGAGYEQYF	TGTGCCAGCAGCTCACAGGGGGCCGGCTACGAGCAGTACTTC
-	-	TRBJ1-6	TRBV18	CASSPGQSSYNSPLHF	TGTGCCAGCTCACCTGGACAGAGCTCCTATAATTCACCCCTCCACTTT